This passage covers 26 T cell receptor beta chains from one sample sequenced in a study of blood T cell repertoires in COVID-19. Clones were sequenced by immunoSEQ multiplex PCR, and TCRdb holds only the in-frame ones, with some missing. The table has 150,000 to 200,000 clones, 86% seen once. Sequenced sample: peripheral blood. The receptors were sampled from a man aged 50 to 59 with active or convalescent COVID-19.

The chain uses TRBV30 and TRBJ1-1; 8 bases fit TRBD1. This CDR3 has 13 amino acids. The J segment lost 6 bases and the V segment lost 8 bases, leaving 11 bases of the junction unmatched. CDR1 is GTSNPN, CDR2 SVGIG, per germline (reference sequence). CDR3 sequence: CAGGRQGIAEAFF. In nucleotides, the CDR3 is TGTGCCGGGGGGAGACAGGGGATCGCTGAAGCTTTCTTT.

The chain uses TRBV6-5 and TRBJ2-1, with D possibly matching TRBD2 (6 bases). Germline CDR1 reads MNHEY; CDR2 reads SVGAGI. The CDR3 totals 14 residues. V was cut by 6 bases and J by 8 bases, with 17 bases left in between. The CDR3 DNA sequence: TGTGCCAGCAGATGGGACTTAAGCACGGATGAGCAGTTCTTC. This sequence encodes CASRWDLSTDEQFF.

V and J are TRBV19 and TRBJ2-7, with D possibly matching TRBD2 (6 bases). Germline assignment: CDR1 LNHDA and CDR2 SQIVND (reference sequence). Trimming stripped 5 bases from V and 2 bases from J, with 19 bases between. This CDR3 is 16 amino acids long. This chain's CDR3 is CASSPKLAMTPYEQYF. The CDR3 DNA reads TGTGCCAGTAGTCCCAAACTAGCTATGACCCCCTACGAGCAGTACTTC.

The chain has TRBV18 and TRBJ2-7; weak D call: TRBD2 (6 bases). The ends were cut back, 1 base at V and 4 bases at J, with 8 bases in the middle. From germline, CDR1 is KGHSH and CDR2 LQKENI. The length of the CDR3 is 13 residues. The CDR3 nucleotides read TGTGCCAGCTCACCACTAGCGGATTACGAGCAGTACTTC. Translation gives CASSPLADYEQYF.

The V call is TRBV30, the J call TRBJ2-2; 10 bases agree with TRBD1. The ends lost 5 bases at V and 0 bases at J; junction bases unmatched: 3. The CDR3 has 15 residues. The germline V gene encodes CDR1 GTSNPN and CDR2 SVGIG (reference sequence). The CDR3 bases are TGTGCCTGGGACAGGGGGCTACCGAACACCGGGGAGCTGTTTTTT. It translates to CAWDRGLPNTGELFF.

This clone came up once. CDR3 coding DNA: TGTGCCAGCAGCCTCCGGGACTCCACAGATACGCAGTATTTT. As protein: CASSLRDSTDTQYF. This chain connects TRBV21-1 to TRBJ2-3; TRBD2 reflects the table's D call only, with no check against the DNA. TRBV21-1 is assigned pseudogene status. CDR3 length: 14 amino acids.

The chain couples TRBV7-6 to TRBJ2-5, with D unresolved. CDR3 length: 12 amino acids. Germline CDR1 is SGHVS and CDR2 is FNYEAQ. V lost 6 bases, J lost 5 bases, and 10 bases lay in between. As DNA, the CDR3 is TGTGCCAGCAGTCCATACCGGGAGACCCAGTACTTC. Translating it yields CASSPYRETQYF.

The V gene is TRBV6-1, the J gene TRBJ2-1; no firm D call. Trimming stripped 2 bases from V and 7 bases from J, with 6 bases between. Germline V gene lookup returns CDR1 MNHNS and CDR2 SASEGT. The CDR3 runs to 12 residues. The CDR3 coding sequence is TGTGCCAGCAGTGAACTCAGGAATGAGCAGTTCTTC. The encoded protein is CASSELRNEQFF.

The table lists this clone with a few counts. This chain connects TRBV24-1 to TRBJ2-7, with D hard to call. Trimming pared 9 bases from V and 6 bases from J, leaving 14 bases between. CDR3 length: 12 residues. The V gene's germline CDR1 is KGHDR and CDR2 SFDVKD. CDR3 coding DNA: TGTGCCACCTCCCTGCCATTCGGCGAGCAGTACTTC. Amino acids: CATSLPFGEQYF.

The chain's CDR3 is CAISESGGGLGEQFF. The CDR3, as DNA: TGTGCCATCAGTGAGTCTGGTGGGGGCCTTGGTGAGCAGTTCTTC. The rearrangement joins TRBV10-3 to TRBJ2-1, with a tentative D call TRBD1 (6 bases). Trimming pared 0 bases from V and 9 bases from J, leaving 15 bases between. This CDR3 spans 15 amino acids. Per the germline V gene, CDR1 is ENHRY and CDR2 is SYGVKD.

This clone was counted a single time. The V call is TRBV19, the J call TRBJ2-1; 13 positions agree with TRBD2. This CDR3 has 15 amino acids. J gave up 9 bases and V 4 bases, and 6 bases lay outside the gene matches. Germline CDR1 and CDR2: LNHDA and SQIVND (reference sequence). The CDR3 region is CASSNSGLAGTEQFF. DNA for the CDR3: TGTGCCAGTAGTAACTCGGGACTAGCGGGGACTGAGCAGTTCTTC.

This chain uses TRBV11-2 with TRBJ2-3, with TRBD2 matching over 7 bases. V trimming: 0 bases; J trimming: 8 bases; junction bases outside the gene matches: 14. The CDR3 has 17 residues. CDR1 is SGHAT and CDR2 is FQNNGV in the germline V gene. The CDR3 reads CASSLDRIAATGGTQYF. CDR3 nucleotide sequence: TGTGCCAGCAGCTTAGATAGAATAGCGGCGACGGGAGGTACGCAGTATTTT.

The chain links TRBV11-2 to TRBJ2-7; a weak D match, TRBD1 (8 bases). Trimming took off 4 bases at V and 1 base at J, with 20 bases between the two ends. The CDR3 covers 17 residues. Germline V gives CDR1 SGHAT, CDR2 FQNNGV. This CDR3 reads CASSSLSGDRSSYEQYF. Here the CDR3 DNA reads TGTGCCAGCAGCTCCCTAAGCGGGGACAGGTCATCCTACGAGCAGTACTTC. Using reference TRBV11-2 and TRBJ2-7 for the parts outside the CDR3, the full variable domain is EAGVAQSPRYKIIEKRQSVAFWCNPISGHATLYWYQQILGQGPKLLIQFQNNGVVDDSQLPKDRFSAERLKGVDSTLKIQPAKLEDSAVYLCASSSLSGDRSSYEQYFGPGTRLTVT.

This chain connects TRBV7-2 to TRBJ1-1; possible D gene TRBD1, 6 bases. Germline CDR1 reads SGHTA; CDR2 reads FQGNSA. The CDR3 runs 13 residues. Between the trimmed V and J ends, which lost 5 bases and 13 bases, there was a span of 20 bases. This chain's CDR3 is CASSLGAKNGGFF. The CDR3 nucleotides are TGTGCCAGCAGCCTGGGGGCTAAAAATGGGGGTTTCTTT.

DNA of the CDR3: TGTGCCAGCAGTCCCCGACAGACCACAGATACGCAGTATTTT. Its protein is CASSPRQTTDTQYF. The chain joins TRBV2 to TRBJ2-3, with TRBD1 as a possible D gene (5 bases). The CDR3 covers 14 residues. Germline V CDR1 and CDR2: SNHLY, FYNNEI. Trimming removed 5 bases from V and 2 bases from J, with 11 bases in between.

CDR3 nucleotide sequence: TGTGCCACCAGTGACACTAGCGGGAGGATCTACAATGAGCAGTTCTTC. Protein sequence: CATSDTSGRIYNEQFF. V usage is TRBV24-1 and J usage is TRBJ2-1; 12 positions match TRBD2. After removal of 4 bases from V and 3 bases from J, the junction contained 3 bases not matched to a gene. Germline lookup yields CDR1 KGHDR and CDR2 SFDVKD. The CDR3 has 16 amino acids.

This chain uses TRBV9 with TRBJ1-6; D ambiguous. The CDR3 loop spans 14 amino acids. Germline CDR1 and CDR2: SGDLS and YYNGEE. The V and J ends lost 3 bases and 10 bases respectively, with 14 bases between them. The CDR3 bases are TGTGCCAGCAGCGCCCGGGTCCGGGAGTCACCCCTCCACTTT. Protein product: CASSARVRESPLHF.

This sequence joins TRBV5-4 and TRBJ2-3; TRBD2 is a possible D gene (6 bases). The CDR3 is 16 amino acids. Germline CDR1 is SGHNT and CDR2 is YYREEE (reference sequence). V lost 2 bases and J 0 bases, leaving 13 bases between the germline ends. The CDR3 DNA reads as TGTGCCAGCAGCTTTCGAACCGGGGGAAGCACAGATACGCAGTATTTT. Protein sequence: CASSFRTGGSTDTQYF.

This chain connects TRBV4-3 to TRBJ1-3; 10 positions match TRBD1. The CDR3 runs to 17 residues. CDR1 is LGHNA, CDR2 YSLEER, per germline. V dropped 6 bases and J dropped 0; count of bases not matched to a gene: 8. CDR3 region: CASSRQGASSSGNTIYF. CDR3 DNA: TGCGCCAGCAGTCGACAGGGGGCTTCCAGCTCTGGAAACACCATATATTTT.

J is TRBJ1-1 and V is TRBV7-6, with unresolved D. Per germline, CDR1 SGHVS and CDR2 FNYEAQ. This CDR3 region has 11 residues. V lost 5 bases, J lost 3 bases, and 4 bases lay in between. DNA of the CDR3: TGTGCCAGCAGCATCTACACTGAAGCTTTCTTT. Amino acid sequence: CASSIYTEAFF.

The chain joins TRBV7-3 to TRBJ2-2; D ambiguous. Germline V gives CDR1 SGHTA, CDR2 FQGTGA. The CDR3 spans 13 residues. V lost 5 bases to trimming and J lost 4 bases, with 8 bases between them. CDR3 DNA: TGTGCCAGCAGCCTTTCCCGCACCGGGGAGCTGTTTTTT. It translates to CASSLSRTGELFF.

The V call is TRBV5-1, the J call TRBJ2-5, with 8 bases aligning to TRBD1. Germline V gene lookup returns CDR1 SGHRS and CDR2 YFSETQ. This CDR3 comprises 16 residues. V lost 1 base and J lost 5; bases outside the gene matches: 10. The CDR3 sequence is CASSLSSTGGSETQYF. Written as DNA, the CDR3 is TGCGCCAGCAGCTTGAGTAGTACAGGGGGGTCGGAGACCCAGTACTTC. Together with reference TRBV5-1 and TRBJ2-5, the CDR3 gives the full variable domain: KAGVTQTPRYLIKTRGQQVTLSCSPISGHRSVSWYQQTPGQGLQFLFEYFSETQRNKGNFPGRFSGRQFSNSRSEMNVSTLELGDSALYLCASSLSSTGGSETQYFGPGTRLLVL.

A remark on this clone: The sample carries other DNA sequences with the same CDR3. The chain couples TRBV25-1 to TRBJ2-1, with TRBD1 identical over 7 bases. CDR3 length: 13 amino acids. Per germline, CDR1 MGHDK and CDR2 SYGVNS. V lost 3 bases to trimming and J lost 6 bases; unmatched junction nucleotides: 2. CDR3 loop: CASSDAGGNEQFF. CDR3 DNA sequence: TGTGCCAGCAGTGATGCAGGGGGCAATGAGCAGTTCTTC.

The V call is TRBV11-1, the J call TRBJ2-7; the D is unclear. Germline values: CDR1 SGHAT, CDR2 FQDESV (reference sequence). The CDR3 is 14 residues long. V lost 5 bases, J lost 8 bases, and 19 bases lay in between. CDR3 residues: CASSIGNLRDKQYF. The CDR3 DNA follows: TGTGCCAGCAGCATCGGCAACCTTCGTGACAAGCAGTACTTC. The full variable domain, rest sourced from reference TRBV11-1 and TRBJ2-7, is EAEVAQSPRYKITEKSQAVAFWCDPISGHATLYWYRQILGQGPELLVQFQDESVVDDSQLPKDRFSAERLKGVDSTLKIQPAELGDSAMYLCASSIGNLRDKQYFGPGTRLTVT.

The V gene is TRBV7-6, the J gene TRBJ2-7; possibly TRBD1 for D (5 bases). The germline V and J ends were trimmed by 4 bases and 3 bases, with 10 bases remaining between them. Germline lookup yields CDR1 SGHVS and CDR2 FNYEAQ. The CDR3 is 13 amino acids. CDR3 sequence reads: CASSSRQSYEQYF. CDR3 coding DNA: TGTGCCAGCAGCTCTAGACAGAGCTACGAGCAGTACTTC. The full variable domain, rest sourced from reference TRBV7-6 and TRBJ2-7, is GAGVSQSPRYKVTKRGQDVALRCDPISGHVSLYWYRQALGQGPEFLTYFNYEAQQDKSGLPNDRFSAERPEGSISTLTIQRTEQRDSAMYRCASSSRQSYEQYFGPGTRLTVT.

The chain employs TRBV27 and TRBJ1-4, with TRBD1 matching 11 bases. Germline V gives CDR1 MNHEY, CDR2 SMNVEV (reference sequence). With 8 bases clipped from V and 9 bases from J, the junction kept 5 bases outside the gene matches. This CDR3 comprises 13 residues. CDR3 DNA: TGTGCCAGCGAGGACAGGGGGCGAAAAAAACTGTTTTTT. It encodes CASEDRGRKKLFF.